The 9 T cell receptor beta chains listed next were all sequenced from one sample in a study of T cell changes during pregnancy in multiple sclerosis. Sequencing used immunoSEQ multiplex PCR; TCRdb keeps in-frame clones, though not all of them. Among tens of thousands of clones listed, over 80% were seen once. Sequenced here: CD4+ T cells from peripheral blood mononuclear cells, sampled in the second trimester of pregnancy. The receptor set was obtained from a female donor with multiple sclerosis, enrolled in a pregnancy study.

This rearrangement joins TRBV6-1 to TRBJ1-2; 7 bases are shared with TRBD1. Losses at the gene ends were 6 bases for V and 8 bases for J; bases not matched to a gene: 6. Germline V gives CDR1 MNHNS, CDR2 SASEGT. The CDR3 extends over 12 amino acids. The CDR3 nucleotides are TGTGCCAGCAGCAGGACAGGTCGGGGCTACACCTTC. It yields the protein CASSRTGRGYTF.

The chain employs TRBV15 and TRBJ1-4; 7 nucleotides line up with TRBD1. CDR1 and CDR2 from the germline V gene are LNHNV and YYDKDF (reference sequence). With V trimmed by 4 bases and J by 4 bases, 6 bases remained unmatched. The CDR3 length is 15 residues. The CDR3 protein is CATSKNRGFNEKLFF. The DNA for the CDR3 is TGTGCCACCAGCAAAAACAGGGGATTTAATGAAAAACTGTTTTTT.

CDR3 DNA: TGTGCCATCAGTTCGACAGGGAAGAACACCGGGGAGCTGTTTTTT. It translates to CAISSTGKNTGELFF. This sequence joins TRBV10-3 and TRBJ2-2; 7 positions match TRBD1. Germline V gives CDR1 ENHRY, CDR2 SYGVKD. J lost 1 base, V lost 5 bases, and 4 bases had no gene match. The CDR3 spans 15 residues.

The genes are TRBV5-6 and TRBJ2-1; 8 bases line up with TRBD2. The CDR3 is made up of 16 amino acids. V lost 4 bases to trimming and J lost 3 bases; unmatched junction nucleotides: 9. Germline CDR1 is SGHDT and CDR2 is YYEEEE. Written as DNA, the CDR3 is TGTGCCAGCAGCCCAAGGACTAGCCGACTCTACAATGAGCAGTTCTTC. Protein product: CASSPRTSRLYNEQFF.

This sequence joins TRBV2 and TRBJ2-3, with D maybe TRBD1 (6 bases). The CDR3 is 16 residues long. Trimming pared 7 bases from V and 3 bases from J, leaving 20 bases between. Germline V lookup: CDR1 SNHLY, CDR2 FYNNEI. The chain's CDR3 is CASTGWQGLRTDTQYF. The CDR3 nucleotides read TGTGCCAGCACCGGTTGGCAGGGGCTCAGGACAGATACGCAGTATTTT.

The chain has TRBV19 and TRBJ1-5, with TRBD1 identical over 10 bases. V dropped 7 bases and J dropped 4; count of bases not matched to a gene: 7. Germline V gene sequence: CDR1 LNHDA, CDR2 SQIVND (reference sequence). The length of the CDR3 is 15 residues. This CDR3 reads CASIGPGQGNQPQHF. CDR3 sequence (DNA): TGTGCCAGTATTGGTCCGGGACAGGGGAATCAGCCCCAGCATTTT.

In DNA, the CDR3 is TGTGCCAGCGGTCCACTTCCTAACTATGGCTACACCTTC. The encoded protein is CASGPLPNYGYTF. This rearrangement joins TRBV6-1 to TRBJ1-2, with unresolved D. The CDR3 runs to 13 residues. Germline CDR1 is MNHNS and CDR2 is SASEGT. V lost 8 bases, J lost 0 bases, and 10 bases lay in between.

This clone was counted a few times. V and J are TRBV7-6 and TRBJ1-1, with D perhaps matching TRBD1 (6 bases). CDR3 length equals 15 residues. V lost 1 base and J lost 2, with 11 bases in between. Germline CDR1 SGHVS, CDR2 FNYEAQ. The CDR3 loop reads CASSLEVGHNTEAFF. DNA for the CDR3: TGTGCCAGCAGCTTAGAGGTGGGACATAACACTGAAGCTTTCTTT.

The chain links TRBV30 to TRBJ2-1, with a weak D call TRBD2 (5 bases). Germline V gene data show CDR1 as GTSNPN and CDR2 as SVGIG (reference sequence). This CDR3 is built from 12 residues. V was cut by 2 bases and J by 4 bases, with 6 bases left in between. Written as DNA, the CDR3 is TGTGCCTGGAGTACTAGTTACAATGAGCAGTTCTTC. As protein: CAWSTSYNEQFF.